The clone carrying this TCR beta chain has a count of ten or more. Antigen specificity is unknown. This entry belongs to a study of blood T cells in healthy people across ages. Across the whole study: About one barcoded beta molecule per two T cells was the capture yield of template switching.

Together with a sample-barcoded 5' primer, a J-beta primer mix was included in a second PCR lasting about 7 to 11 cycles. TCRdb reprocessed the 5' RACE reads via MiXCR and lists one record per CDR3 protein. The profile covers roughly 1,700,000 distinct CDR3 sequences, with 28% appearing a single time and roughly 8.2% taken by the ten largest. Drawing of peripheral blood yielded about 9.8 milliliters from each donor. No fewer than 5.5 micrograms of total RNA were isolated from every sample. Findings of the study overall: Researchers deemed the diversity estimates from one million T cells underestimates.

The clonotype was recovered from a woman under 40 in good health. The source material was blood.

This CDR3 is CASSPGTGGSGANVLTF. The CDR3 coding sequence is TGTGCCAGCTCACCCGGGACAGGGGGCTCTGGGGCCAACGTCCTGACTTTC. The rearrangement joins TRBV18 to TRBJ2-6, with 11 positions matching TRBD1. Germline V CDR1 and CDR2: KGHSH, LQKENI. V lost 3 bases to trimming and J lost 0 bases; unmatched junction nucleotides: 1. The CDR3 covers 17 residues. Supplemented by reference TRBV18 and TRBJ2-6, the full variable domain reads NAGVMQNPRHLVRRRGQEARLRCSPMKGHSHVYWYRQLPEEGLKFMVYLQKENIIDESGMPKERFSAEFPKEGPSILRIQQVVRGDSAAYFCASSPGTGGSGANVLTFGAGSRLTVL.